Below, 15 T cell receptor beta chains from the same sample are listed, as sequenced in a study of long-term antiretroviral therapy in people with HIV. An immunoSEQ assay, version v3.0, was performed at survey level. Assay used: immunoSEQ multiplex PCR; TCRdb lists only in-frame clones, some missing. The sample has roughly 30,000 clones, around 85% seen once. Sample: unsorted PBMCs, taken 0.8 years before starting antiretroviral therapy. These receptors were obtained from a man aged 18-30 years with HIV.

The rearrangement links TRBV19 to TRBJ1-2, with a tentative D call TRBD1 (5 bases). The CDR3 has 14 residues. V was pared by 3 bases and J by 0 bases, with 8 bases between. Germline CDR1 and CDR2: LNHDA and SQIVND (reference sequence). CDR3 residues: CASSMGGANYGYTF. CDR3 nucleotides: TGTGCCAGTAGTATGGGGGGGGCTAACTATGGCTACACCTTC.

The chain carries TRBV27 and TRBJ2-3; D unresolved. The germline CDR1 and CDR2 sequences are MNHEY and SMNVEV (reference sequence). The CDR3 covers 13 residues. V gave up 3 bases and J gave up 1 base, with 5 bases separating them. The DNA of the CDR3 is TGTGCCAGCAGTTTCACGGGCACAGATACGCAGTATTTT. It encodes CASSFTGTDTQYF.

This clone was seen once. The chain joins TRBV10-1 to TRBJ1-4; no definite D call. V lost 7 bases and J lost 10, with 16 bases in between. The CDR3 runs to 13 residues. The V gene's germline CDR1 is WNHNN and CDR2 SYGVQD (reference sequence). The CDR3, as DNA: TGCGCCAGCAAGACGGCCCCGCAAGGAAAACTGTTTTTT. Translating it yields CASKTAPQGKLFF.

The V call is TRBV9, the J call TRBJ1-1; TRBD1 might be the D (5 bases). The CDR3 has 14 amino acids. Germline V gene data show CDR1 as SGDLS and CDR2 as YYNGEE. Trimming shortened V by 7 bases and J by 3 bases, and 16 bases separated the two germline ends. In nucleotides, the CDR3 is TGTGCCAGCTCGCGGGGCAGAAGGGACACTGAAGCTTTCTTT. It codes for CASSRGRRDTEAFF.

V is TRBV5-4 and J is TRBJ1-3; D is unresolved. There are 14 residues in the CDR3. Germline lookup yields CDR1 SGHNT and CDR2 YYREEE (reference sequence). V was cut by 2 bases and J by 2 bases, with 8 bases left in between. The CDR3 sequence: CASSLGGAGNTIYF. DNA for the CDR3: TGTGCCAGCAGCTTAGGCGGGGCTGGAAACACCATATATTTT.

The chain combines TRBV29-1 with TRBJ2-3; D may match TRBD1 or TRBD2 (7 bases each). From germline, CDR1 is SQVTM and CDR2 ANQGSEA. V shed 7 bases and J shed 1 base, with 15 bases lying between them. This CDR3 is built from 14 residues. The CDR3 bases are TGCAGCGCCCGGGGGGACAGTCGCACAGATACGCAGTATTTT. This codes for CSARGDSRTDTQYF.

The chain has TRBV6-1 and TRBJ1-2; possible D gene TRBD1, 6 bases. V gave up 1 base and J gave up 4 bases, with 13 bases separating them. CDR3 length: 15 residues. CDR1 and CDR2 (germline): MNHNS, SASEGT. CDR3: CASSEVLGGVYGYTF. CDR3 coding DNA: TGTGCCAGCAGTGAAGTTTTGGGGGGCGTCTATGGCTACACCTTC.

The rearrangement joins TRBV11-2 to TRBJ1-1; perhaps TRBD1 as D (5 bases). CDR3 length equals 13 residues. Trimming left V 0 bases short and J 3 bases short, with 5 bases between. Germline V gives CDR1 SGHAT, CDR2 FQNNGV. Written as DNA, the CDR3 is TGTGCCAGCAGCTTAGACAGGGACACTGAAGCTTTCTTT. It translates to CASSLDRDTEAFF.

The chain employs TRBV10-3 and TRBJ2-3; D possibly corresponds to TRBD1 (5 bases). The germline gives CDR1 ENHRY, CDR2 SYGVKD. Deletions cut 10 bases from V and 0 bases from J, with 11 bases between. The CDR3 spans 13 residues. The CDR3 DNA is TGTGCCACTGGGGCGGACAGCACAGATACGCAGTATTTT. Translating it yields CATGADSTDTQYF.

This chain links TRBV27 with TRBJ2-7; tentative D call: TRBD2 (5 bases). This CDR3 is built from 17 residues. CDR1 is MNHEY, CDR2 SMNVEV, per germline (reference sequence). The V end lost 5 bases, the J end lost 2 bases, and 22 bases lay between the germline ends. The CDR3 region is CASSVGGAGPSPYEQYF. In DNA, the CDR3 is TGTGCCAGCAGTGTCGGAGGAGCTGGACCCTCACCCTACGAGCAGTACTTC.

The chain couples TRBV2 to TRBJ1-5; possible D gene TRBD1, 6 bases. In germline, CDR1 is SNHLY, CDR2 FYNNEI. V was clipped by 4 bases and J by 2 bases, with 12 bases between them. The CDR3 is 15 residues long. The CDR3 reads CASSADSGGNQPQHF. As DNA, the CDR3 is TGTGCCAGCAGTGCGGACAGCGGGGGCAATCAGCCCCAGCATTTT.

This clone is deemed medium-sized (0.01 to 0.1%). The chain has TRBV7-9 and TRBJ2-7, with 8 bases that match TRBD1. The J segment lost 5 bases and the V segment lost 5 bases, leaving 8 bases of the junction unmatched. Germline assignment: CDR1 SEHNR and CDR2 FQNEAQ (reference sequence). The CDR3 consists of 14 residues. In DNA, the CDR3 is TGTGCCAGCAGCCGGACAGGGATGGCCAACGAGCAGTACTTC. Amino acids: CASSRTGMANEQYF.

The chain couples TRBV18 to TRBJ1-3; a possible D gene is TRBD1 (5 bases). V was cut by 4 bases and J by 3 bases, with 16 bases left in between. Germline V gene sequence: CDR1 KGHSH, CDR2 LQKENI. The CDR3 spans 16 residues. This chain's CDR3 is CASSRVREEGGNTIYF. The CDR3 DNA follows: TGTGCCAGCTCACGCGTCAGGGAAGAAGGTGGAAACACCATATATTTT.

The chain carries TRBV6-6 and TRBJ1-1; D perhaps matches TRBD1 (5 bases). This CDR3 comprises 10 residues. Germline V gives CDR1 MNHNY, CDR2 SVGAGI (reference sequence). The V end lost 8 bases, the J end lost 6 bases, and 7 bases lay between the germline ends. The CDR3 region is CASRTSEAFF. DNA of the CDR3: TGTGCCAGCCGGACATCTGAAGCTTTCTTT.

Here the CDR3 reads CASTPTQVDSGRSYEQYF. DNA for the CDR3: TGTGCCAGCACCCCAACGCAGGTAGACTCCGGAAGGTCCTACGAGCAGTACTTC. This sequence joins TRBV11-3 and TRBJ2-7; D is unclear. The CDR3 spans 18 residues. V lost 7 bases and J lost 1, with 26 bases in between. Germline V gene sequence: CDR1 SGHNT, CDR2 YENEEA.